These T cell receptor beta chains were read from a single sample in a study of blood T cell repertoires in COVID-19. Generated by immunoSEQ multiplex PCR, the TCRdb table keeps only in-frame clones and is missing some. The sample shows approximately 300,000 clones, roughly 87% of them seen only once. The sequenced sample was peripheral blood. Receptors originate from a woman between 45 and 65 years old who had recovered from COVID-19. CDR3s include the opening cysteine and the closing phenylalanine or tryptophan. A D gene is named only where the DNA matches it firmly. A row's size may be missing; if present it is once, few, many or a size class.

CDR3nt	CDR3aa	v_gene	j_gene	abundance	d_gene
TGTGCCAGCAGCTGGAGCTCTGGGGCCAACGTCCTGACTTTC	CASSWSSGANVLTF	TRBV6-6	TRBJ2-6	once	.
TGTGCCAGCAGCGTCCAACAGGGGGAGACTAATGAAAAACTGTTTTTT	CASSVQQGETNEKLFF	TRBV9	TRBJ1-4	few	TRBD1
TGTGCCAGCAGCCTATCCTACAGGGACGGTGGCTACACCTTC	CASSLSYRDGGYTF	TRBV7-8	TRBJ1-2	.	.
TGTGCCAGCAGCCCGGACGGGGGGCGGGGTGGCTACACCTTC	CASSPDGGRGGYTF	TRBV28	TRBJ1-2	once	.
TGTGCCAGCAGCGGTACAGGGGGCGTCACTGAAGCTTTCTTT	CASSGTGGVTEAFF	TRBV7-3	TRBJ1-1	.	TRBD1
TGTGCCAGCAGCTTGTTGGCCTTATCTAGCACAGATACGCAGTATTTT	CASSLLALSSTDTQYF	TRBV5-6	TRBJ2-3	.	.
TGTGCCAGCAGATCGACAGGGGGCATCGGGGAGCTGTTTTTT	CASRSTGGIGELFF	TRBV28	TRBJ2-2	.	TRBD1
TGTGCCAGCAGCCGGGACAGGGGCTACACCTTC	CASSRDRGYTF	TRBV12-3/TRBV12-4	TRBJ1-2	.	TRBD1
TGTGCCATCAGTGATGGGACTTCCTACAATGAGCAGTTCTTC	CAISDGTSYNEQFF	TRBV10-3	TRBJ2-1	.	.
TGTGCCAGCAGCGAATGGGGCTCACCCCTCCACTTT	CASSEWGSPLHF	TRBV5-6	TRBJ1-6	.	.
TGTGCCAGTAGTCCTACAGGGTCGCGTGGCGAGCAGTACTTC	CASSPTGSRGEQYF	TRBV19	TRBJ2-7	once	.
TGCGCCAGCAGCCAAGACGGGACTAGCGGGAATTCCAATGAGCAGTTCTTC	CASSQDGTSGNSNEQFF	TRBV4-3	TRBJ2-1	.	TRBD2
TGTGCCACCAGCAGAGGACAGGGGGACGGCTACACCTTC	CATSRGQGDGYTF	TRBV15	TRBJ1-2	once	TRBD1
TGTGCCAGCAGTTTAAGGGGGTCCGGAGCCCCGAACACTGAAGCTTTCTTT	CASSLRGSGAPNTEAFF	TRBV28	TRBJ1-1	.	.
TGTGCCAGCAGCCAAGTCCGCCCTAGCGGGGGGGCCTCGACCTACAATGAGCAGTTCTTC	CASSQVRPSGGASTYNEQFF	TRBV4-2	TRBJ2-1	.	TRBD2
TGTGCCAGCTCCCAAAAGGGTGGGGCTACTGAAGCTTTCTTT	CASSQKGGATEAFF	TRBV6-6	TRBJ1-1	.	.
TGTGCCAGCAGTTCTCTAGCGGGGGGGCATTACAATGAGCAGTTCTTC	CASSSLAGGHYNEQFF	TRBV6-6	TRBJ2-1	.	TRBD2
TGTGCCAGCAGTTTATTCGGGGGGGAGAGCAATCAGCCCCAGCATTTT	CASSLFGGESNQPQHF	TRBV28	TRBJ1-5	once	.
TGTGCCAGCAGCTTAGGGCAGGCTACTAACTATGGCTACACCTTC	CASSLGQATNYGYTF	TRBV7-9	TRBJ1-2	.	.
TGTGCCAGTAGTATTATGGGAGCAGATACGCAGTATTTT	CASSIMGADTQYF	TRBV19	TRBJ2-3	.	.
TGTGCCAGCAGTTGGGAAAACAGGGGAATTGACGAGCAGTACTTC	CASSWENRGIDEQYF	TRBV6-2/TRBV6-3	TRBJ2-7	.	TRBD1
TGTGCCAGCAGCTTAGGACAGGCCTTTTTTTCCTACGAGCAGTACTTC	CASSLGQAFFSYEQYF	TRBV7-6	TRBJ2-7	.	.
TGTGCCAGCAGCCAGCGATTCGCCCGTGGTCGTGCGGAAGAGCAGTACTTC	CASSQRFARGRAEEQYF	TRBV3-1/TRBV3-2	TRBJ2-7	.	.
TGCGCCAGCAGCTCTCAGGGGGCGATCTGGGAGACCCAGTACTTC	CASSSQGAIWETQYF	TRBV5-1	TRBJ2-5	.	TRBD1
TGCGCCAGCAGCTTGACAGGGCCTTTCTCTGGAAACACCATATATTTT	CASSLTGPFSGNTIYF	TRBV5-1	TRBJ1-3	.	.
TGCGCCAGCAGCTTGATTGCCAGAACCCACGAGCAGTACTTC	CASSLIARTHEQYF	TRBV5-1	TRBJ2-7	few	.
TGTGCCAGCAGCGTCACTAGCGGGAGGGCCGGGTTGCGGACCCAGTACTTC	CASSVTSGRAGLRTQYF	TRBV5-4	TRBJ2-5	.	TRBD2
TGCGCCAGCAGCCTACAGGGCCGGAACACTGAAGCTTTCTTT	CASSLQGRNTEAFF	TRBV5-1	TRBJ1-1	.	.
TGTGCCAGCTCCCCAGGCGGCGAGCAGTACTTC	CASSPGGEQYF	TRBV18	TRBJ2-7	.	.
TGTGCCAGCAGCCTTTCGGTTTACGGCGGGGAGCTGTTTTTT	CASSLSVYGGELFF	TRBV3-1/TRBV3-2	TRBJ2-2	once	.
TGTGCCATCACAGAGGGGCAGGGGTACACTGAAGCTTTCTTT	CAITEGQGYTEAFF	TRBV10-3	TRBJ1-1	.	.
TGTGCCAGCAGCTTGATCAGGGGGAACACTGAAGCTTTCTTT	CASSLIRGNTEAFF	TRBV5-5	TRBJ1-1	.	.
TGTGCCAGCAGCTCCCCAAGCGGACAGGGGAACACTGAAGCTTTCTTT	CASSSPSGQGNTEAFF	TRBV7-6	TRBJ1-1	.	TRBD1
TGTGCCAGTAGTATACGCGGGGTCGGGAATCAGCCCCAGCATTTT	CASSIRGVGNQPQHF	TRBV19	TRBJ1-5	.	.
TGCGCCAGCAGCTTGGGTCCAGCGGGAAACCAAGAGACCCAGTACTTC	CASSLGPAGNQETQYF	TRBV5-1	TRBJ2-5	.	TRBD2
TGTGCCAGCCGGGGTCGTAACCAGCCCCAGCATTTT	CASRGRNQPQHF	TRBV28	TRBJ1-5	.	.
TGCGCCAGCAGCCAACTTGGCATCACTGAAGCTTTCTTT	CASSQLGITEAFF	TRBV4-3	TRBJ1-1	.	.
TGTGCCAGCAGCTTAGATCCTATACGAGGCTACGAGCAGTACTTC	CASSLDPIRGYEQYF	TRBV7-8	TRBJ2-7	.	.
TGTGCCAGCAGTGAATGGGAGGCTCAAAACTATGGCTACACCTTC	CASSEWEAQNYGYTF	TRBV6-1	TRBJ1-2	.	.
TGCGCCAGCAGCCCGGGATGGGGGGTCAGCCAGCCCCAGCATTTT	CASSPGWGVSQPQHF	TRBV4-1	TRBJ1-5	many	.